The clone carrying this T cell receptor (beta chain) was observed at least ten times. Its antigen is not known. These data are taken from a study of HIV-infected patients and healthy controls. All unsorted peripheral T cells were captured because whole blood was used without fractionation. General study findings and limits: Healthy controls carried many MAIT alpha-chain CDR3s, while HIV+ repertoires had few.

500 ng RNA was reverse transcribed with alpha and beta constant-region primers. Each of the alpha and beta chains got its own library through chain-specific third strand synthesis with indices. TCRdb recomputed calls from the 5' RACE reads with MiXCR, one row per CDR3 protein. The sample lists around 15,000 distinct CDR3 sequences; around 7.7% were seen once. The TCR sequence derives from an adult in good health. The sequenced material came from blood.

CDR3: CSARDVGTSGGLAGANVLTF. CDR3 DNA sequence: TGCAGTGCTAGAGATGTGGGGACTAGCGGGGGGTTGGCTGGGGCCAACGTCCTGACTTTC. The J gene is TRBJ2-6, the V gene TRBV20-1; 15 bases align to TRBD2. The CDR3 has 20 amino acids. Looked up from germline, CDR1 is DFQATT and CDR2 is SNEGSKA (reference sequence). V dropped 0 bases and J dropped 2; count of bases not matched to a gene: 8.